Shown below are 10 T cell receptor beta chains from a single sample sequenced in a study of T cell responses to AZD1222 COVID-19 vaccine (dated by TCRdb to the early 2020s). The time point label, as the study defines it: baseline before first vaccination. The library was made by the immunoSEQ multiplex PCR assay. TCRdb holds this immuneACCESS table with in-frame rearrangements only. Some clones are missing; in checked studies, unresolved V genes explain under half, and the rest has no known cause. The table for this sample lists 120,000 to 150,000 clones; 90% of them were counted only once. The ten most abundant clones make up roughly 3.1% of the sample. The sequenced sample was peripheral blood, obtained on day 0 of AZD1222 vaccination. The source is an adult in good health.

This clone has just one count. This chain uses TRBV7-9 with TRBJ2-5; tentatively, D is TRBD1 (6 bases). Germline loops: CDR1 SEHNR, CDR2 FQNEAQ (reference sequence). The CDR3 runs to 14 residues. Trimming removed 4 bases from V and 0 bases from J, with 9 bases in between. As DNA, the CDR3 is TGTGCCAGCAGCTCAGGACAGTACCAAGAGACCCAGTACTTC. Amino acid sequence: CASSSGQYQETQYF.

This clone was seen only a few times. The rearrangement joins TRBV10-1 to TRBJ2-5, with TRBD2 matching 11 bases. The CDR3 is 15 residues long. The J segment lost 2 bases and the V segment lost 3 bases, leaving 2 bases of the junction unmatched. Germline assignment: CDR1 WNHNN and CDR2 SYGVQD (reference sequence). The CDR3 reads CASSEIAGGQETQYF. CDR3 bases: TGCGCCAGCAGTGAAATAGCGGGGGGGCAAGAGACCCAGTACTTC.

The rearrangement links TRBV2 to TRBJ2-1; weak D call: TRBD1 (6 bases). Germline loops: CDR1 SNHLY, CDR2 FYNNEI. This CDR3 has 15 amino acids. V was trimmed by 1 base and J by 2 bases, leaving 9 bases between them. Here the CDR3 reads CASSEVDRAYNEQFF. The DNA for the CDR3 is TGTGCCAGCAGTGAAGTGGACAGAGCCTACAATGAGCAGTTCTTC.

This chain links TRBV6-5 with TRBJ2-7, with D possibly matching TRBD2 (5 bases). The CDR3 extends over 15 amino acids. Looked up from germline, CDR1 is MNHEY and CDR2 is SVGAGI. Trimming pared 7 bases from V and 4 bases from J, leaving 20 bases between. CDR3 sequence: CASNQPTRGNYEQYF. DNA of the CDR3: TGTGCCAGCAACCAACCGACACGGGGAAATTACGAGCAGTACTTC.

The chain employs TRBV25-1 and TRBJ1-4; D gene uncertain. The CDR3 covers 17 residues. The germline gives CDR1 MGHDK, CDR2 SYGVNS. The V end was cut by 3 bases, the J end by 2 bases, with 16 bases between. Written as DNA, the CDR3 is TGTGCCAGCAGTGATACATCCCTTAGGGTGACTAATGAAAAACTGTTTTTT. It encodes CASSDTSLRVTNEKLFF.

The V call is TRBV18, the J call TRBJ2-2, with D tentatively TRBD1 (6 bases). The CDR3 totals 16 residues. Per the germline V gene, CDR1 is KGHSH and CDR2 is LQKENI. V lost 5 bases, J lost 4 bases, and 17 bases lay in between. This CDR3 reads CASSSGARRVTGELFF. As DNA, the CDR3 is TGTGCCAGCTCATCAGGGGCCCGGCGGGTCACCGGGGAGCTGTTTTTT.

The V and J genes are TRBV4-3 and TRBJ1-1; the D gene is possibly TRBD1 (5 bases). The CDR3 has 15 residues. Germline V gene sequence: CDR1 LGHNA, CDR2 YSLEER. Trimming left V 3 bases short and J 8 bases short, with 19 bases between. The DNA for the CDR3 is TGCGCCAGCAGCCATAGAGTGGGGGGTGGCACCGAAGCTTTCTTT. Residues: CASSHRVGGGTEAFF.

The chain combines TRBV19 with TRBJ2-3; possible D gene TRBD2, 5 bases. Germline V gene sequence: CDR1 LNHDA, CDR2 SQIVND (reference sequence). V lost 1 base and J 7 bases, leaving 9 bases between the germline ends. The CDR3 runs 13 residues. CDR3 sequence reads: CASSIGGEYTQYF. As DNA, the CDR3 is TGTGCCAGTAGTATAGGTGGGGAGTATACGCAGTATTTT.

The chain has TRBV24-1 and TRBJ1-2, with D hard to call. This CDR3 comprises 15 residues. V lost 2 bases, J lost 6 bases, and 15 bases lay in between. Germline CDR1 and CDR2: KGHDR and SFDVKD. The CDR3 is CATSDSSLWGNGYTF. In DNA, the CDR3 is TGTGCCACCAGTGATTCCTCATTGTGGGGAAATGGCTACACCTTC.

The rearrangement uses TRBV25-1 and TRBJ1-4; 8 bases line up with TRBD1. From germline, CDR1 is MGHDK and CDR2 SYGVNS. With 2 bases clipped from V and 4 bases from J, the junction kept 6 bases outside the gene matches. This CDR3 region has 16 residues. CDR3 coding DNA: TGTGCCAGCAGTGAAGATAGACAGGGGCATAATGAAAAACTGTTTTTT. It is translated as CASSEDRQGHNEKLFF. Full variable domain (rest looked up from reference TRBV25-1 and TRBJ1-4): EADIYQTPRYLVIGTGKKITLECSQTMGHDKMYWYQQDPGMELHLIHYSYGVNSTEKGDLSSESTVSRIRTEHFPLTLESARPSHTSQYLCASSEDRQGHNEKLFFGSGTQLSVL.